These 5 T cell receptor beta chains came from one sample sequenced in a study of T cells after posttransplantation cyclophosphamide. The protocol was immunoSEQ multiplex PCR, while the TCRdb copy is restricted to in-frame clones and leaves out a portion. The table records over 15,000 clones, around four fifths of them present only once. Sequencing was performed on memory CD4+ T cells sorted from blood. The receptors originated from a man aged 25-40 years in good health and a related stem cell transplant donor.

The rearrangement joins TRBV27 to TRBJ2-5; 7 bases agree with TRBD1. This CDR3 has 14 residues. The V gene's germline CDR1 is MNHEY and CDR2 SMNVEV (reference sequence). The J segment lost 2 bases and the V segment lost 5 bases, leaving 5 bases of the junction unmatched. The CDR3: CASSNRQGQETQYF. The CDR3 DNA sequence: TGTGCCAGCAGTAACCGACAGGGTCAAGAGACCCAGTACTTC.

This rearrangement joins TRBV6-1 to TRBJ1-1; D perhaps matches TRBD1 (5 bases). Germline V gives CDR1 MNHNS, CDR2 SASEGT. This CDR3 is built from 14 residues. V was clipped by 2 bases and J by 4 bases, with 11 bases between them. CDR3 nucleotide sequence: TGTGCCAGCAGTGAACAGGGTTGGAGCACTGAAGCTTTCTTT. Protein: CASSEQGWSTEAFF.

This clone was seen once. The J gene is TRBJ2-1, the V gene TRBV10-2, with 9 bases fitting TRBD2. Germline CDR1 and CDR2: WSHSY and SAAADI. The ends lost 4 bases at V and 8 bases at J; junction bases unmatched: 6. The CDR3 has 14 amino acids. The CDR3 loop is CASSVRGGIHEQFF. The CDR3 region has the DNA TGCGCCAGCAGTGTGCGGGGGGGCATCCATGAGCAGTTCTTC.

This clone was observed a handful of times. This chain uses TRBV28 with TRBJ2-7; 7 nucleotides agree with TRBD1. Germline V gives CDR1 MDHEN, CDR2 SYDVKM. V lost 6 bases, J lost 2 bases, and 4 bases stayed unmatched. The CDR3 has 13 amino acids. The CDR3 region has the DNA TGTGCCAGCAGGCCAGGGGGTCCCTACGAGCAGTACTTC. Translating gives CASRPGGPYEQYF.

CDR3: CASSYTGFNSPLHF. DNA for the CDR3: TGTGCCAGCAGTTACACAGGCTTCAATTCACCCCTCCACTTT. The J gene is TRBJ1-6, the V gene TRBV5-6, with D perhaps matching TRBD1 (5 bases). V was cut by 5 bases and J by 7 bases, with 13 bases left in between. Germline CDR1 SGHDT, CDR2 YYEEEE. This CDR3 has 14 amino acids.